Shown below are 7 T cell receptor beta chains from a single sample sequenced in a study of cytomegalovirus exposure and HLA in healthy donors. PCR involved 60 Vbeta and 13 Jbeta primers. The repertoire was sequenced with immunoSEQ multiplex PCR; TCRdb's copy has only in-frame clones and lacks some. The profile shows around 200,000 clones, about three quarters of them singletons. The material sequenced was PBMCs. The receptor source for this set is a man aged 35 to 55 in good health and CMV-seronegative.

The V call is TRBV7-6, the J call TRBJ2-1; 9 bases match TRBD2. Germline CDR1 SGHVS, CDR2 FNYEAQ. V lost 1 base and J lost 7; bases outside the gene matches: 11. The CDR3 is made up of 17 amino acids. The DNA of the CDR3 is TGTGCCAGCAGCTTAGGGGGCCGCGGGAGGGCCGTAAATGAGCAGTTCTTC. Protein: CASSLGGRGRAVNEQFF.

The chain uses TRBV27 and TRBJ2-7; TRBD2 aligns across 8 bases. Unmatched junction bases numbered 9, after V lost 5 bases and J lost 3 bases. The CDR3 totals 15 residues. The germline CDR1 and CDR2 sequences are MNHEY and SMNVEV (reference sequence). The chain's CDR3 is CASSPRGSGIYEQYF. The CDR3 DNA reads TGTGCCAGCAGTCCCCGGGGTAGCGGGATCTACGAGCAGTACTTC.

J is TRBJ2-6 and V is TRBV5-4; D not certain. CDR1 and CDR2 (germline): SGHNT, YYREEE (reference sequence). The CDR3 is 15 amino acids. V was clipped by 3 bases and J by 0 bases, with 7 bases between them. The CDR3 bases are TGTGCCAGCAGCTCCCCCGGCTCTGGGGCCAACGTCCTGACTTTC. This sequence encodes CASSSPGSGANVLTF.

DNA of the CDR3: TGTGCCAGTAAAAGGCAGAGCGCGAACACCGGGGAGCTGTTTTTT. Translating gives CASKRQSANTGELFF. The chain recombines TRBV19 with TRBJ2-2; D call uncertain. This CDR3 has 15 amino acids. V dropped 7 bases and J dropped 0 bases, with 12 bases sitting between them. Germline V CDR1 and CDR2: LNHDA, SQIVND (reference sequence).

The chain employs TRBV28 and TRBJ1-5; TRBD1 aligns across 8 bases. The V segment lost 2 bases and the J segment 5 bases; nucleotides outside the gene matches: 8. The CDR3 is 16 residues long. Germline CDR1 and CDR2: MDHEN and SYDVKM. The CDR3 loop is CASSLSPDRADQPQHF. The CDR3 nucleotides are TGTGCCAGCAGTTTAAGCCCGGACAGGGCCGATCAGCCCCAGCATTTT.

The rearrangement links TRBV5-1 to TRBJ2-7, with D possibly being TRBD2 (6 bases). Trimming removed 0 bases at V and 1 base at J, with 8 bases between. Germline loops: CDR1 SGHRS, CDR2 YFSETQ. The CDR3 is 14 amino acids. The CDR3 nucleotides are TGCGCCAGCAGCTTGGAGACTAGATCCTACGAGCAGTACTTC. Its translation is CASSLETRSYEQYF. Full variable domain (outside the CDR3, taken from reference TRBV5-1 and TRBJ2-7): KAGVTQTPRYLIKTRGQQVTLSCSPISGHRSVSWYQQTPGQGLQFLFEYFSETQRNKGNFPGRFSGRQFSNSRSEMNVSTLELGDSALYLCASSLETRSYEQYFGPGTRLTVT.

The rearrangement joins TRBV9 to TRBJ2-3; TRBD2 matches 9 bases. Trimming at V came to 0 bases and at J to 0 bases, leaving 2 bases not matched to a gene. The CDR3 covers 16 residues. The germline V gene encodes CDR1 SGDLS and CDR2 YYNGEE. CDR3 coding DNA: TGTGCCAGCAGCGTAGGGCGGGGGGGGAGCACAGATACGCAGTATTTT. Translating it yields CASSVGRGGSTDTQYF.